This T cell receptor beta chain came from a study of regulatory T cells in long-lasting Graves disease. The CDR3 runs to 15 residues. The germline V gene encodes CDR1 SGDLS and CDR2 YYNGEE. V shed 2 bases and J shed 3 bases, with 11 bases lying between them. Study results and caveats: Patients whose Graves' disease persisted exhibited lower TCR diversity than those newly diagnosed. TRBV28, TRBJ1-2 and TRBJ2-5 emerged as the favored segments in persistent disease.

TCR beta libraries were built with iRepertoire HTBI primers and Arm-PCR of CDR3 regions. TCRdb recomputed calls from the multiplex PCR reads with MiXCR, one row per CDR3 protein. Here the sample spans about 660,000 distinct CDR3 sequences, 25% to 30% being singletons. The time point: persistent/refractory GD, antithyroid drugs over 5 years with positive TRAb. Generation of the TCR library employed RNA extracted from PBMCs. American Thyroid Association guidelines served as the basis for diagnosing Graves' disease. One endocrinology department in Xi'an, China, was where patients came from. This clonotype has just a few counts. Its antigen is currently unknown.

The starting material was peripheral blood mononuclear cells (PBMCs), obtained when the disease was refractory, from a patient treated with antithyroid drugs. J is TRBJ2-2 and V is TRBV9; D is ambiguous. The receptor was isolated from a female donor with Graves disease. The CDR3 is CASSVTLGDTGELFF. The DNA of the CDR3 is TGTGCCAGCAGCGTCACCCTTGGTGACACCGGGGAGCTGTTTTTT.